This record covers a single T cell receptor (beta chain). Its antigen is as yet unknown. This sample is drawn from a study of lymphopenia after photon versus proton radiotherapy. Sequencing used immunoSEQ multiplex PCR; TCRdb keeps in-frame clones, though not all of them. Here the sample spans fewer than 20,000 clones, 80% to 90% being singletons. General observations from the study: Post-nadir TCR diversity decline inversely tracked overall survival among those who died.

The material sequenced was peripheral blood, taken from a patient treated with proton-based radiotherapy. This clonotype originated in a man between 65 and 85 years old with pancreatic cancer.

The CDR3 nucleotides read TGTGCCAGCAGCTCCGGGACATATGGCTACACCTTC. Its protein product is CASSSGTYGYTF. V usage is TRBV11-2 and J usage is TRBJ1-2; possibly TRBD1 for D (6 bases). In germline, CDR1 is SGHAT, CDR2 FQNNGV. The CDR3 is made up of 12 amino acids. Trimming stripped 4 bases from V and 5 bases from J, with 8 bases between.